Listed here are 27 T cell receptor beta chains from one sample, sequenced in a study of T cell responses to AZD1222 COVID-19 vaccine. The method was immunoSEQ multiplex PCR; TCRdb's version includes in-frame clones alone and lacks a portion of them. The data contain about 150,000 clones, 91% of them singletons. Source: peripheral blood, taken 28 days after the second dose of the MenACWY control vaccine. The receptors come from an adult who received the MenACWY meningococcal vaccine as a control.

J is TRBJ1-2 and V is TRBV6-5, with a possible D match to TRBD1 (5 bases). Between the trimmed V and J ends, which lost 9 bases and 2 bases, there was a span of 13 bases. The CDR3 is 13 amino acids. Germline values: CDR1 MNHEY, CDR2 SVGAGI. The CDR3 loop is CASTEGRNYGYTF. CDR3 bases: TGTGCCAGTACAGAGGGACGGAACTATGGCTACACCTTC.

The rearrangement links TRBV16 to TRBJ2-7; 8 bases fit TRBD1. Trimming removed 2 bases from V and 9 bases from J; junction bases left unmatched: 9. The CDR3 totals 14 residues. Germline loops: CDR1 KGHSY, CDR2 FQNENV. In nucleotides, the CDR3 is TGTGCCAGCAGCCAAAGAGGACAGGGATCGGGGCAGTACTTC. Residues: CASSQRGQGSGQYF.

The chain has TRBV18 and TRBJ1-6; D is ambiguous. V was clipped by 0 bases and J by 9 bases, with 9 bases between them. There are 14 residues in the CDR3. CDR1 KGHSH and CDR2 LQKENI come from the germline V gene. The chain's CDR3 is CASSPPLSGSPLHF. The CDR3, as DNA: TGTGCCAGCTCACCACCTTTATCGGGTTCACCCCTCCACTTT.

The chain combines TRBV19 with TRBJ2-1, with TRBD1 matching over 7 bases. Trimming removed 3 bases from V and 6 bases from J; junction bases left unmatched: 11. Germline CDR1 reads LNHDA; CDR2 reads SQIVND (reference sequence). The CDR3 extends over 16 amino acids. The CDR3, as DNA: TGTGCCAGTAGTATTAGGGGGCAGGGGAATTTCAATGAGCAGTTCTTC. The encoded protein is CASSIRGQGNFNEQFF.

The chain joins TRBV7-9 to TRBJ1-5, with a weak D call TRBD1 (5 bases). Germline CDR1 is SEHNR and CDR2 is FQNEAQ (reference sequence). The CDR3 consists of 18 residues. V dropped 3 bases and J dropped 2 bases, with 20 bases sitting between them. The DNA for the CDR3 is TGTGCCAGCAGCTTGTTTGGGGTTGCGGGACGGGGCAATCAGCCCCAGCATTTT. Translation: CASSLFGVAGRGNQPQHF.

This chain joins TRBV11-2 and TRBJ1-1, with D tentatively TRBD1 (5 bases). The CDR3 covers 14 residues. Per germline, CDR1 SGHAT and CDR2 FQNNGV. Deletions cut 1 base from V and 4 bases from J, with 10 bases between. CDR3 sequence (DNA): TGTGCCAGCAGCTTAGCGTTGGGGCTCACTGAAGCTTTCTTT. This sequence encodes CASSLALGLTEAFF.

This chain joins TRBV29-1 and TRBJ1-4; no definite D call. The CDR3 has 12 residues. V was cut by 4 bases and J by 8 bases, with 11 bases left in between. Germline V gene lookup returns CDR1 SQVTM and CDR2 ANQGSEA. The CDR3 bases are TGCAGCGTTGCAGAGAGTGGGGAAAAACTGTTTTTT. This sequence encodes CSVAESGEKLFF.

The chain carries TRBV5-6 and TRBJ2-7; D is perhaps TRBD1 or TRBD2 (6 bases each). Germline V gives CDR1 SGHDT, CDR2 YYEEEE. This CDR3 is built from 14 residues. Trimming pared 5 bases from V and 1 base from J, leaving 13 bases between. CDR3 in DNA: TGTGCCAGCAGACGGGGGCGGGCATCCTACGAGCAGTACTTC. Translation gives CASRRGRASYEQYF. The full variable domain, completed using reference TRBV5-6 and TRBJ2-7, is DAGVTQSPTHLIKTRGQQVTLRCSPKSGHDTVSWYQQALGQGPQFIFQYYEEEERQRGNFPDRFSGHQFPNYSSELNVNALLLGDSALYLCASRRGRASYEQYFGPGTRLTVT.

The chain is built from TRBV28 and TRBJ1-1; D remains ambiguous. Germline V lookup: CDR1 MDHEN, CDR2 SYDVKM. The CDR3 is made up of 14 amino acids. Trimming left V 3 bases short and J 1 base short, with 9 bases between. The CDR3 sequence: CASSFSVANTEAFF. The CDR3 DNA reads as TGTGCCAGCAGTTTTTCGGTGGCGAACACTGAAGCTTTCTTT. The full variable domain, in which reference TRBV28 and TRBJ1-1 provide the parts outside the CDR3, is DVKVTQSSRYLVKRTGEKVFLECVQDMDHENMFWYRQDPGLGLRLIYFSYDVKMKEKGDIPEGYSVSREKKERFSLILESASTNQTSMYLCASSFSVANTEAFFGQGTRLTVV.

This clone was detected only once. This sequence joins TRBV6-5 and TRBJ2-7; 10 nucleotides agree with TRBD2. CDR1 is MNHEY and CDR2 is SVGAGI in the germline V gene. CDR3 size: 16 residues. V shed 0 bases, J shed 4 bases, and the junction held 6 bases outside the gene matches. This CDR3 reads CASSYSGAGGPYEQYF. CDR3 bases: TGTGCCAGCAGTTACTCTGGAGCGGGAGGGCCTTACGAGCAGTACTTC.

This clone came up once. The chain is built from TRBV5-5 and TRBJ1-1; a weak D match, TRBD1 (6 bases). Trimming shortened V by 2 bases and J by 6 bases, and 17 bases separated the two germline ends. The CDR3 has 15 amino acids. Germline CDR1 is SGHKS and CDR2 is YYEKEE (reference sequence). The DNA for the CDR3 is TGTGCCAGCAGCTTATCGAGTCAGGGGTTCCCTGAAGCTTTCTTT. Protein: CASSLSSQGFPEAFF.

This chain connects TRBV5-1 to TRBJ2-3; TRBD1 agrees at 10 bases. J gave up 2 bases and V 7 bases, and 1 base lay outside the gene matches. CDR1 SGHRS and CDR2 YFSETQ come from the germline V gene. The CDR3 consists of 13 residues. As DNA, the CDR3 is TGCGCCAGCGGGACAGGGGTCACAGATACGCAGTATTTT. This gives the protein CASGTGVTDTQYF.

The genes are TRBV25-1 and TRBJ1-5, with D possibly TRBD1 on 5 matching bases. From germline, CDR1 is MGHDK and CDR2 SYGVNS. The CDR3 totals 13 residues. Trimming shortened V by 1 base and J by 9 bases, and 10 bases separated the two germline ends. The CDR3 reads CASSEFSQGPQHF. DNA of the CDR3: TGTGCCAGCAGTGAATTTAGCCAGGGGCCCCAGCATTTT.

The V call is TRBV7-2, the J call TRBJ1-6; tentatively, D is TRBD1 (6 bases). The germline V gene has CDR1 SGHTA and CDR2 FQGNSA. This CDR3 is built from 15 residues. Trimming removed 0 bases at V and 9 bases at J, with 12 bases between. CDR3 protein: CASSLAAGDTSPLHF. CDR3 in DNA: TGTGCCAGCAGCTTAGCCGCAGGGGATACTTCACCCCTCCACTTT.

The chain is built from TRBV30 and TRBJ2-1; possibly TRBD1 or TRBD2 for D (6 bases each). From germline, CDR1 is GTSNPN and CDR2 SVGIG (reference sequence). The V gene lost 3 bases and the J gene lost 2 bases, with 11 bases spanning the gap. The CDR3 totals 14 residues. This CDR3 reads CAWSGGGTYNEQFF. The DNA of the CDR3 is TGTGCCTGGAGCGGGGGCGGTACCTACAATGAGCAGTTCTTC.

The chain uses TRBV18 and TRBJ2-5; D is uncertain. V shed 1 base and J shed 4 bases, with 10 bases lying between them. The CDR3 is 14 residues long. CDR1 KGHSH and CDR2 LQKENI come from the germline V gene. The CDR3, as DNA: TGTGCCAGCTCACCACGGCGAGAGTTAGAGACCCAGTACTTC. It translates to CASSPRRELETQYF.

This chain connects TRBV5-1 to TRBJ2-5; D might be TRBD2 (6 bases). CDR1 SGHRS and CDR2 YFSETQ come from the germline V gene. The CDR3 extends over 14 amino acids. Trimming removed 0 bases from V and 5 bases from J, with 11 bases in between. The DNA of the CDR3 is TGCGCCAGCAGCTTGGCCGGGGGTACGGAGACCCAGTACTTC. Its protein product is CASSLAGGTETQYF.

This clone has a handful of counts. The chain uses TRBV19 and TRBJ1-4, with D perhaps TRBD1 (6 bases). The CDR3 totals 13 residues. From germline, CDR1 is LNHDA and CDR2 SQIVND (reference sequence). Trimming cost V 7 bases and J 5 bases, with 11 bases left between them. This chain's CDR3 is CASTYRENEKLFF. CDR3 sequence (DNA): TGTGCCAGTACTTACAGGGAAAATGAAAAACTGTTTTTT.

The chain combines TRBV7-8 with TRBJ2-7, with 11 nucleotides matching TRBD1. V gave up 1 base and J gave up 3 bases; unmatched junction bases: 8. In germline, CDR1 is SGHVS, CDR2 FQNEAQ. This CDR3 has 17 residues. The CDR3 sequence: CASSLGTGTGGFYEQYF. CDR3 bases: TGTGCCAGCAGCTTAGGGACCGGGACAGGGGGTTTCTACGAGCAGTACTTC.

The chain is built from TRBV12-3 or TRBV12-4 and TRBJ1-6; D ambiguous. The CDR3 is made up of 13 amino acids. V lost 1 base and J lost 10, with 8 bases in between. The CDR3: CASSLERRSPLHF. The CDR3 coding sequence is TGTGCCAGCAGTTTAGAACGCAGGTCACCCCTCCACTTT.

V is TRBV7-9 and J is TRBJ2-7; TRBD1 matches 8 bases. CDR3 length equals 16 residues. J was trimmed by 7 bases and V by 4 bases; bases with no gene match: 15. The germline V gene encodes CDR1 SEHNR and CDR2 FQNEAQ (reference sequence). DNA for the CDR3: TGTGCCAGCAGCTCCGAAAAGGGACAGGACCCGTTGGAGCAGTACTTC. Amino acids: CASSSEKGQDPLEQYF.

This clone came up once. The chain links TRBV7-3 to TRBJ2-5; D gene unclear. V was trimmed by 6 bases and J by 1 base, leaving 9 bases between them. The CDR3 has 13 amino acids. From germline, CDR1 is SGHTA and CDR2 FQGTGA. The CDR3 reads CASSRGVQETQYF. In DNA, the CDR3 is TGTGCCAGCAGTAGAGGCGTCCAAGAGACCCAGTACTTC.

The sample holds one count of this clone. The genes are TRBV19 and TRBJ2-1, with D possibly TRBD2 on 6 matching bases. The germline V gene has CDR1 LNHDA and CDR2 SQIVND (reference sequence). There are 14 residues in the CDR3. V shed 3 bases and J shed 9 bases, with 15 bases lying between them. The CDR3 here is CASSISLGGTEQFF. In DNA, the CDR3 is TGTGCCAGTAGTATTTCGTTGGGCGGGACTGAGCAGTTCTTC.

The rearrangement links TRBV5-4 to TRBJ2-7; D possibly uses TRBD1 or TRBD2 (6 bases each). The CDR3 consists of 15 residues. The germline CDR1 and CDR2 sequences are SGHNT and YYREEE (reference sequence). V was pared by 4 bases and J by 0 bases, with 14 bases between. In DNA form, the CDR3 reads TGTGCCAGCAGCGGAGGGACACTTAGCTCCTACGAGCAGTACTTC. It is translated as CASSGGTLSSYEQYF.

The chain combines TRBV5-1 with TRBJ2-1; 15 bases map to TRBD2. V shed 0 bases and J 7 bases; nucleotides not matched to a gene: 5. The CDR3 length is 17 residues. The germline V gene has CDR1 SGHRS and CDR2 YFSETQ. The CDR3 reads CASSLGGTSGRTNEQFF. In DNA, the CDR3 is TGCGCCAGCAGCTTGGGGGGGACTAGCGGGAGGACTAATGAGCAGTTCTTC.

This chain joins TRBV12-3 or TRBV12-4 and TRBJ1-1, with a tentative D call TRBD1 (6 bases). V was pared by 4 bases and J by 8 bases, with 8 bases between. This CDR3 is built from 11 residues. The CDR3 nucleotides read TGTGCCAGCAGTTATCAGGGGGAAGCTTTCTTT. Translated: CASSYQGEAFF.

The V call is TRBV9, the J call TRBJ2-1; D is uncertain. V lost 0 bases to trimming and J lost 9 bases, with 16 bases between them. Germline values: CDR1 SGDLS, CDR2 YYNGEE. The CDR3 is made up of 15 amino acids. CDR3 sequence: CASSVAANSDGEQFF. DNA of the CDR3: TGTGCCAGCAGCGTAGCGGCTAACTCGGACGGTGAGCAGTTCTTC.